The 17 T cell receptor beta chains below come from one sample, sequenced in a study of technical replicates of blood from a handful of donors. Libraries were prepared by immunoSEQ multiplex PCR; TCRdb keeps only in-frame clonotypes and omits some of them. There are 65,000 to 85,000 clones in the sample; 75% to 95% occur only once, and around 0.27% lies in the top ten. Sequencing input: T cells isolated from PBMCs. The receptor source for this set is a human donor in good health.

This chain uses TRBV28 with TRBJ2-7; no clear D gene. The CDR3 contains 13 residues. Germline values: CDR1 MDHEN, CDR2 SYDVKM. The V gene lost 6 bases and the J gene lost 0 bases, with 9 bases spanning the gap. The CDR3 sequence is CASSPYSSYEQYF. The CDR3 DNA reads as TGTGCCAGCAGCCCCTACTCCTCCTACGAGCAGTACTTC.

A single count supports this clone. This chain connects TRBV6-5 to TRBJ1-3, with D unresolved. The V and J ends lost 0 bases and 3 bases respectively, with 9 bases between them. This CDR3 contains 15 residues. Germline V gives CDR1 MNHEY, CDR2 SVGAGI. The CDR3 bases are TGTGCCAGCAGTTACTCGACCCAGCGTGGAAACACCATATATTTT. Translated: CASSYSTQRGNTIYF.

The J gene is TRBJ1-1, the V gene TRBV6-1; TRBD1 matches 7 bases. The germline gives CDR1 MNHNS, CDR2 SASEGT. V lost 1 base and J lost 6; bases outside the gene matches: 5. The CDR3 has 14 residues. CDR3 in amino acids: CASSEVGGRSEAFF. As DNA, the CDR3 is TGTGCCAGCAGTGAAGTAGGGGGCAGATCTGAAGCTTTCTTT.

The chain couples TRBV6-5 to TRBJ2-2, with TRBD1 as a possible D gene (5 bases). V shed 3 bases and J shed 5 bases, with 13 bases lying between them. The CDR3 totals 15 residues. CDR1 and CDR2 (germline): MNHEY, SVGAGI. This CDR3 reads CASSYQGMHTGELFF. DNA of the CDR3: TGTGCCAGCAGTTATCAGGGAATGCATACCGGGGAGCTGTTTTTT.

The rearrangement uses TRBV4-1 and TRBJ2-7, with 9 nucleotides matching TRBD1. Germline values: CDR1 MGHRA, CDR2 YSYEKL. Trimming removed 1 base from V and 5 bases from J; junction bases left unmatched: 3. CDR3 length equals 14 residues. The CDR3 sequence: CASSQGTGDHEQYF. The CDR3 DNA follows: TGCGCCAGCAGCCAAGGGACAGGGGACCACGAGCAGTACTTC.

The chain combines TRBV9 with TRBJ2-7; no clear D. Trimming pared 4 bases from V and 0 bases from J, leaving 5 bases between. CDR1 and CDR2 (germline): SGDLS, YYNGEE. The CDR3 is made up of 12 amino acids. The CDR3 nucleotides read TGTGCCAGCAGCCTCAGCTCCTACGAGCAGTACTTC. It specifies CASSLSSYEQYF.

V usage is TRBV6-5 and J usage is TRBJ2-4; 8 nucleotides agree with TRBD1. Germline CDR1 MNHEY, CDR2 SVGAGI. V lost 3 bases and J lost 10; bases outside the gene matches: 11. This CDR3 has 15 residues. The CDR3 DNA sequence: TGTGCCAGCAGTTATTCCAGGACAGGGATAGGTATTCAGTACTTC. Its translation: CASSYSRTGIGIQYF.

With respect to this clone: The germline gene is not matched at one end of the junction; a read error may be the cause. The sample has other DNA sequences that encode this CDR3 too. The chain has TRBV19 and TRBJ1-4; D not resolved. The germline CDR1 and CDR2 sequences are LNHDA and SQIVND (reference sequence). The CDR3 is 13 amino acids. CDR3 DNA: TGTGCCAGTAGCGCAGCAACTAATGAAAAGCTGTTTTTT. It codes for CASSAATNEKLFF.

V is TRBV19 and J is TRBJ1-5; perhaps TRBD1 as D (6 bases). CDR1 and CDR2 from the germline V gene are LNHDA and SQIVND (reference sequence). The CDR3 spans 15 residues. V lost 6 bases and J lost 6, with 18 bases in between. The CDR3 coding sequence is TGTGCCAGTAGGACGACGACAGGCGGACGTCAGCCCCAGCATTTT. Amino acids: CASRTTTGGRQPQHF.

The CDR3 spells CASSQTGLKGYEQYF. In DNA form, the CDR3 reads TGTGCCAGCAGTCAAACAGGGCTCAAGGGCTACGAGCAGTACTTC. The chain employs TRBV6-5 and TRBJ2-7; D is perhaps TRBD1 (6 bases). The CDR3 is 15 residues long. CDR1 is MNHEY, CDR2 SVGAGI, per germline. V was clipped by 5 bases and J by 3 bases, with 17 bases between them.

This clone has more than one count but fewer than ten. The chain recombines TRBV15 with TRBJ1-1, with 7 bases aligning to TRBD1. CDR1 LNHNV and CDR2 YYDKDF come from the germline V gene (reference sequence). The CDR3 has 13 residues. J gave up 5 bases and V 7 bases, and 7 bases lay outside the gene matches. For the CDR3, the DNA is TGTGCCACCACCACAGGGGATAAGACTGAAGCTTTCTTT. It specifies CATTTGDKTEAFF.

V gene TRBV6-5 combines with J gene TRBJ2-7; D perhaps matches TRBD2 (7 bases). Looked up from germline, CDR1 is MNHEY and CDR2 is SVGAGI. The CDR3 is 15 amino acids. Trimming took 0 bases from V and 4 from J, leaving 13 bases between them. The DNA of the CDR3 is TGTGCCAGCAGTTACTCGGCTAGGGGGGGGTACGAGCAGTACTTC. It translates to CASSYSARGGYEQYF.

This clone has only one observation. The genes are TRBV9 and TRBJ2-1; 8 bases align to TRBD2. CDR1 is SGDLS, CDR2 YYNGEE, per germline. This CDR3 has 17 amino acids. V was clipped by 3 bases and J by 5 bases; unmatched bases: 13. CDR3 sequence reads: CASSATTGLEVNNEQFF. As DNA, the CDR3 is TGTGCCAGCAGCGCCACGACGGGACTAGAAGTAAACAATGAGCAGTTCTTC.

The V and J genes are TRBV10-1 and TRBJ2-3, with 9 bases that match TRBD2. The CDR3 consists of 14 residues. Germline lookup yields CDR1 WNHNN and CDR2 SYGVQD (reference sequence). Trimming took 9 bases from V and 0 from J; bases not matched to a gene: 4. The CDR3 DNA sequence: TGCGCCAGTAGCGGGAGTATCAGCACAGATACGCAGTATTTT. Translation gives CASSGSISTDTQYF.

This rearrangement joins TRBV2 to TRBJ2-2, with D possibly matching TRBD1 (6 bases). The CDR3 covers 17 residues. Looked up from germline, CDR1 is SNHLY and CDR2 is FYNNEI. Trimming stripped 7 bases from V and 7 bases from J, with 25 bases between. This CDR3 reads CASKGIPHREVSGELFF. The CDR3 nucleotides read TGTGCCAGCAAGGGGATACCGCACAGGGAAGTAAGCGGGGAGCTGTTTTTT. The whole variable domain, remainder taken from reference TRBV2 and TRBJ2-2, is EPEVTQTPSHQVTQMGQEVILRCVPISNHLYFYWYRQILGQKVEFLVSFYNNEISEKSEIFDDQFSVERPDGSNFTLKIRSTKLEDSAMYFCASKGIPHREVSGELFFGEGSRLTVL.

The rearrangement joins TRBV9 to TRBJ1-1; D is perhaps TRBD1 (6 bases). The CDR3 is 15 amino acids. V was clipped by 0 bases and J by 4 bases, with 13 bases between them. The V gene's germline CDR1 is SGDLS and CDR2 YYNGEE. The CDR3 bases are TGTGCCAGCAGCGTAGACTCAGGGGTTGGCACTGAAGCTTTCTTT. The encoded protein is CASSVDSGVGTEAFF.

The V gene is TRBV10-1, the J gene TRBJ2-1, with 12 bases that match TRBD2. Germline lookup yields CDR1 WNHNN and CDR2 SYGVQD (reference sequence). CDR3 length equals 18 residues. J was trimmed by 0 bases and V by 6 bases; bases with no gene match: 9. For the CDR3, the DNA is TGCGCCAGCAGCACTCGACTAGCGGGGGAGAACTCCTACAATGAGCAGTTCTTC. Residues: CASSTRLAGENSYNEQFF.